This T cell receptor beta chain was identified in a study of technical replicates of blood from a handful of donors. Assay: immunoSEQ multiplex PCR; the TCRdb copy retains only in-frame clones and omits some. The sample has around 78,000 clones, 94% seen once. The CDR3 runs to 18 residues. V was cut by 2 bases and J by 0 bases, with 14 bases left in between. The germline CDR1 and CDR2 sequences are KGHSH and LQKENI. The TCR sequence derives from a human donor in good health. Input material: T cells isolated from PBMCs. This rearrangement joins TRBV18 to TRBJ1-6; D gene uncertain. The CDR3 spells CASSPRLHSSSYNSPLHF. CDR3 coding DNA: TGTGCCAGCTCACCAAGGTTACATTCTAGCTCCTATAATTCACCCCTCCACTTT. The entire variable domain, with the rest obtained from reference TRBV18 and TRBJ1-6, is as follows: NAGVMQNPRHLVRRRGQEARLRCSPMKGHSHVYWYRQLPEEGLKFMVYLQKENIIDESGMPKERFSAEFPKEGPSILRIQQVVRGDSAAYFCASSPRLHSSSYNSPLHFGNGTRLTVT.